The sequence of this T cell receptor (beta chain) was determined in a study of PD-1 blockade in classical Hodgkin lymphoma. Whole-study results and caveats: In CD4+ cells, TCR diversity went up significantly by C4D1, but in CD8+ cells it did not. Newly diagnosed and completely responding patients shared comparable baseline diversity. Possibly reflecting disease activity or prior therapy, repertoire differences have causes that remain undefined.

Concerning this clone itself: Its antigen is undetermined.

Noted time point: cycle 4 day 1 (C4D1), after five to seven weeks of nivolumab. Every patient experienced relapse after autologous stem cell transplantation, and brentuximab vedotin exposure varied. V shed 8 bases and J shed 1 base, with 14 bases lying between them. CDR1 SNHLY and CDR2 FYNNEI come from the germline V gene. The CDR3 spans 15 residues. Assay used: immunoSEQ multiplex PCR; TCRdb lists only in-frame clones, some missing. The repertoire includes 100,000 or so clones, more than 70% of them detected once, and roughly 19% sits in the top ten. The TCR comes from a human donor with classical Hodgkin lymphoma. V and J are TRBV2 and TRBJ2-2; tentatively, D is TRBD2 (5 bases). Sequenced material: peripheral blood mononuclear cells (PBMCs), taken before the fourth cycle of nivolumab. The CDR3 spells CASGGGLRNTGELFF. CDR3 nucleotides: TGTGCCAGCGGAGGCGGTTTAAGGAACACCGGGGAGCTGTTTTTT.